The present entry profiles one T cell receptor beta chain with its context. The data were produced by immunoSEQ multiplex PCR, yet TCRdb's version contains in-frame clones alone and is incomplete. The data hold roughly 300,000 clones, with around 70% observed a single time. The data stem from a study of shared clonotypes between healthy human individuals. Free of recent acute infections or vaccinations, the donors were healthy HIV-negative adults. V trimming: 5 bases; J trimming: 7 bases; junction bases outside the gene matches: 9. The germline V gene has CDR1 SGHTA and CDR2 FQGNSA. The CDR3 runs 15 residues.

The sequencing sample was made of memory CD4+ T cells sorted from blood. Indicated subset: CD45RA-negative fraction. This TCR derives from a man aged 25-45 years in good health. The chain is built from TRBV7-2 and TRBJ2-2, with 8 bases matching TRBD1. As DNA, the CDR3 is TGTGCCAGCAGCAAAGACAGGGGATTGAACGGGGAGCTGTTTTTT. This encodes CASSKDRGLNGELFF.